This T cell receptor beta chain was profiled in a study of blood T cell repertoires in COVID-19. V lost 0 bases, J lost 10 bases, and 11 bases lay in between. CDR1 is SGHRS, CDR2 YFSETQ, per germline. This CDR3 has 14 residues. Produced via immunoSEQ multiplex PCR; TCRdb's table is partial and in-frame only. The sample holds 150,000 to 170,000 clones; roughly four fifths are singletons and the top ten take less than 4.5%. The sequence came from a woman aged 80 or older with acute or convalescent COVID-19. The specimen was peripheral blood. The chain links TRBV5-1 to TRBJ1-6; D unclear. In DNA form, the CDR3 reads TGCGCCAGCAGCTTGGAGGGAGGTGGCTCACCCCTCCACTTT. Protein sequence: CASSLEGGGSPLHF.